Listed below are T cell receptor beta chains from one sample, sequenced in a study of blood T cell repertoires in COVID-19. Sequencing used immunoSEQ multiplex PCR; TCRdb keeps in-frame clones, though not all of them. The sample contains about 170,000 clones, approximately 80% of which appear only once. The sample consisted of peripheral blood. The origin of the receptors is a woman over 75 with acute or convalescent COVID-19. The CDR3 runs from the conserved cysteine through the conserved F or W. The D gene is left open where the match is weak. Size is stated for part of the rows, as once, few or many counts, or as a class when the clone is expanded.

CDR3 DNA: TGCGCCAGCAGTCGACAGGAGAACACTGAAGCTTTCTTT
CDR3 protein: CASSRQENTEAFF
J gene: TRBJ1-1
V gene: TRBV5-1
clone size: .
D gene: .

CDR3 DNA: TGTGCCAGCAGCTTAGAGTTGAGGACGCAGTATTTT
CDR3 protein: CASSLELRTQYF
J gene: TRBJ2-3
V gene: TRBV7-9
clone size: .
D gene: .

CDR3 DNA: TGTGCCAGCTCACCACCCTCAGGGGATACGCAGTATTTT
CDR3 protein: CASSPPSGDTQYF
J gene: TRBJ2-3
V gene: TRBV18
clone size: .
D gene: .

CDR3 DNA: TGCGCCAGCAGCCTAACAGGGGTCTCCACAGATACGCAGTATTTT
CDR3 protein: CASSLTGVSTDTQYF
J gene: TRBJ2-3
V gene: TRBV4-1
clone size: .
D gene: TRBD1

CDR3 DNA: TGCGCCAGCAGCCGGGGGACTAGCGACTCCTACGAGCAGTACTTC
CDR3 protein: CASSRGTSDSYEQYF
J gene: TRBJ2-7
V gene: TRBV4-1
clone size: .
D gene: TRBD2

CDR3 DNA: TGTGCCAGCAGCTTAGTTAGTGGGCAGGATGGCTACGAGCAGTACTTC
CDR3 protein: CASSLVSGQDGYEQYF
J gene: TRBJ2-7
V gene: TRBV7-2
clone size: .
D gene: .

CDR3 DNA: TGCGCCAGCAGTCGCCGGGACAGGGACTGGGAGCAGTACTTC
CDR3 protein: CASSRRDRDWEQYF
J gene: TRBJ2-7
V gene: TRBV10-1
clone size: .
D gene: TRBD1

CDR3 DNA: TGTGCCAGCAGTGAACGAGGGTTGGGGACCCAGTACTTC
CDR3 protein: CASSERGLGTQYF
J gene: TRBJ2-5
V gene: TRBV2
clone size: .
D gene: .

CDR3 DNA: TGTGCCAGTAGCCCCTTCGGGATCCCTGAAGCTTTCTTT
CDR3 protein: CASSPFGIPEAFF
J gene: TRBJ1-1
V gene: TRBV19
clone size: .
D gene: .

CDR3 DNA: TGTGCCAGCAGCCTGACAGGGGGAAAGGAAGAGCAGTACTTC
CDR3 protein: CASSLTGGKEEQYF
J gene: TRBJ2-7
V gene: TRBV6-5
clone size: .
D gene: TRBD1

CDR3 DNA: TGTGCCAGCAGCTTGACAGGGGCTAACTATGGCTACACCTTC
CDR3 protein: CASSLTGANYGYTF
J gene: TRBJ1-2
V gene: TRBV28
clone size: .
D gene: TRBD1

CDR3 DNA: TGTGCCAGCAGTGGTAGTAGCGGGGGCACAGATACGCAGTATTTT
CDR3 protein: CASSGSSGGTDTQYF
J gene: TRBJ2-3
V gene: TRBV2
clone size: .
D gene: TRBD2

CDR3 DNA: TGTGCCAGCAGTGAACTAGCGGGAGGGCCTGGAAGGATAGATACGCAGTATTTT
CDR3 protein: CASSELAGGPGRIDTQYF
J gene: TRBJ2-3
V gene: TRBV6-4
clone size: once
D gene: TRBD2

CDR3 DNA: TGTGCCAGCACTAACAGAAAGGGGGCTGTCAATGAGCAGTTCTTC
CDR3 protein: CASTNRKGAVNEQFF
J gene: TRBJ2-1
V gene: TRBV25-1
clone size: few
D gene: TRBD1

CDR3 DNA: TGTGCCAGCAGCCCCCCTCGGAATGAGCAGTTCTTC
CDR3 protein: CASSPPRNEQFF
J gene: TRBJ2-1
V gene: TRBV7-8
clone size: .
D gene: .

CDR3 DNA: TGTGCCAGTCTGGACAGGGCCTTGGGGAATGAAAAACTGTTTTTT
CDR3 protein: CASLDRALGNEKLFF
J gene: TRBJ1-4
V gene: TRBV6-5
clone size: once
D gene: TRBD1

CDR3 DNA: TGCGCCAGCAGCCAACGCTATGACAGCGCTGAAGCTTTCTTT
CDR3 protein: CASSQRYDSAEAFF
J gene: TRBJ1-1
V gene: TRBV4-1
clone size: many
D gene: .

CDR3 DNA: TGTGCCAGCAGCTTGTCAGGGGTTAATGAAAAACTGTTTTTT
CDR3 protein: CASSLSGVNEKLFF
J gene: TRBJ1-4
V gene: TRBV7-9
clone size: .
D gene: .

CDR3 DNA: TGTGCCAGCAGCCAGGGGGGACAGGGAATCACTGAAGCTTTCTTT
CDR3 protein: CASSQGGQGITEAFF
J gene: TRBJ1-1
V gene: TRBV3-1/TRBV3-2
clone size: .
D gene: TRBD1

CDR3 DNA: TGTGCCATCACAGGGGGCCGGGACACTGAAGCTTTCTTT
CDR3 protein: CAITGGRDTEAFF
J gene: TRBJ1-1
V gene: TRBV10-3
clone size: few
D gene: TRBD1

CDR3 DNA: TGTGCCAGCAGTCGCCAAGGGACTAGCGGGAGAAAGGCGCAGTATTTT
CDR3 protein: CASSRQGTSGRKAQYF
J gene: TRBJ2-3
V gene: TRBV28
clone size: .
D gene: TRBD2

CDR3 DNA: TGTGCCAGCAACCCACAGGGCTCCACTGAAGCTTTCTTT
CDR3 protein: CASNPQGSTEAFF
J gene: TRBJ1-1
V gene: TRBV7-8
clone size: .
D gene: .

CDR3 DNA: TGTGCCATTCGGACATCCCTCAAGCCGAATTCACCCCTCCACTTT
CDR3 protein: CAIRTSLKPNSPLHF
J gene: TRBJ1-6
V gene: TRBV10-3
clone size: .
D gene: .

CDR3 DNA: TGCGCCAGCAGCTTAGCGGGAGGCCCCGCCGGGGAGCTGTTTTTT
CDR3 protein: CASSLAGGPAGELFF
J gene: TRBJ2-2
V gene: TRBV5-1
clone size: once
D gene: TRBD2

CDR3 DNA: TGTGCCAGCAGTTTCCCCGGGGAAAGGAACACTGAAGCTTTCTTT
CDR3 protein: CASSFPGERNTEAFF
J gene: TRBJ1-1
V gene: TRBV28
clone size: .
D gene: .

CDR3 DNA: TGTGCCAGCACTCCACTGTGGGGACAGGGAAGTGGAGAGCAGTTCTTC
CDR3 protein: CASTPLWGQGSGEQFF
J gene: TRBJ2-1
V gene: TRBV7-9
clone size: .
D gene: TRBD1